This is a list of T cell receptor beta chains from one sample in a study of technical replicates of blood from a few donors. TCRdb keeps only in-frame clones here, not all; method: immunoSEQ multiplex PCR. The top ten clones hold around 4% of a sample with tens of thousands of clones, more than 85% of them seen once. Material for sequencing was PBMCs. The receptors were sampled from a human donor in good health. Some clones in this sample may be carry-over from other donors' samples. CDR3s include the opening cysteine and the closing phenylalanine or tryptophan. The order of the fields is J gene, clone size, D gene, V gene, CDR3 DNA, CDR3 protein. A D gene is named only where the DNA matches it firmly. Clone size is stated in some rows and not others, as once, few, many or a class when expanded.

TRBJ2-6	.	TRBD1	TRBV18	TGTGCCAGCTCACCAGGGACAGCAACAGCGGACGTCCTGACTTTC	CASSPGTATADVLTF
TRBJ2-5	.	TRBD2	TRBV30	TGTGCCTGGAGTCTAGCGGGAGTTGGAGAGACCCAGTACTTC	CAWSLAGVGETQYF
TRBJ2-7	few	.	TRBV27	TGTGCCAGCAGTGTCGAACAGGGTTCCTACGAGCAGTACTTC	CASSVEQGSYEQYF
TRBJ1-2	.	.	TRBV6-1	TGTGCCAGCACCTCACCGAGGGGAGGGGGCTATGGCTACACCTTC	CASTSPRGGGYGYTF
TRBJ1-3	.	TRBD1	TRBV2	TGTGCCAGCAACCGGGACAGCAGAAACACCATATATTTT	CASNRDSRNTIYF
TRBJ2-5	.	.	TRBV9	TGTGCCAGCAGCCCCCAGACCTATCAGGGTGCCCAGTACTTC	CASSPQTYQGAQYF
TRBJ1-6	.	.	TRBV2	TGTGCCAGCAGTGACCCCACCAGCACAGTCCGGCCCTTTAATTCACCCCTCCACTTT	CASSDPTSTVRPFNSPLHF
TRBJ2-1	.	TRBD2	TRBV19	TGTGCCAGTAGTTCGACTAGCGGGGTCAATGAGCAGTTCTTC	CASSSTSGVNEQFF
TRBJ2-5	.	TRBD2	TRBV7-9	TGTGCCAGCAGCGGTAGCGGGGCGCGAGAGACCCAGTACTTC	CASSGSGARETQYF
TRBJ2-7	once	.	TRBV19	TGTGCCAGTAGTGGCCCAGGGGGAGGCTACGAGCAGTACTTC	CASSGPGGGYEQYF
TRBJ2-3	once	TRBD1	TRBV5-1	TGCGCCAGCAGCTTGGGGGGGACAGGGCGAGGAGATACGCAGTATTTT	CASSLGGTGRGDTQYF
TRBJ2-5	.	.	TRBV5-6	TGTGCCAGCAGCTCCGAGTCTTACCAAGAGACCCAGTACTTC	CASSSESYQETQYF
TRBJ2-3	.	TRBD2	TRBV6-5	TGTGCCAGCAGCTACAGCGGGACTAGCACAGATACGCAGTATTTT	CASSYSGTSTDTQYF
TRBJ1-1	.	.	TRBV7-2	TGTGCCAGCAGCTTCTCACAGTCGAACACTGAAGCTTTCTTT	CASSFSQSNTEAFF
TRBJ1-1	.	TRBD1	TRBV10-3	TGTGCCATCAGGGGAGGACAGGGGGCTGAAGCTTTCTTT	CAIRGGQGAEAFF
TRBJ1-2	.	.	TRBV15	TGTGCCACCAGCAGAGATCAGCCAGGCGGAAGGGGAAACTATGGCTACACCTTC	CATSRDQPGGRGNYGYTF
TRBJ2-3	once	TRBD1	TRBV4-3	TGCGCCAGCAGCCAAACGACAGGGATGAGCACAGATACGCAGTATTTT	CASSQTTGMSTDTQYF
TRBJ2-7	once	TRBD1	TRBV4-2	TGTGCCAGCAGCCAAGAGGTGATCGGCAGGGGGTACCTCGAGCAGTACTTC	CASSQEVIGRGYLEQYF
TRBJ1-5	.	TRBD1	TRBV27	TGTGCCAGCAGTAAGGGACAGGGTGGAGGGCCCCAGCATTTT	CASSKGQGGGPQHF
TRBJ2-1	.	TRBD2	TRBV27	TGTGCCAGCAGTTTACTCTTATCCGGGACTAGCGGGAGGGCGAGGAACAATGAGCAGTTCTTC	CASSLLLSGTSGRARNNEQFF
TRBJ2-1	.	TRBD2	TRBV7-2	TGTGCCAGCAGCTCACCGGGACTAGCGGGAGGGAGCTCCTACAATGAGCAGTTCTTC	CASSSPGLAGGSSYNEQFF
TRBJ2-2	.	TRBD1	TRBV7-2	TGTGCCAGCAGCTTAGCGACAGGGCCGGGGAAGGACACCGGGGAGCTGTTTTTT	CASSLATGPGKDTGELFF
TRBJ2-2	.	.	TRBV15	TGTGCCACCAGCAGAGATCGGGGGATCCCTAGGGCCGGGGAGCTGTTTTTT	CATSRDRGIPRAGELFF
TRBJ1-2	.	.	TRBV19	TGTGCCAGTAGACCCGCGGGGAGACCTTCATTGAACTATGGCTACACCTTC	CASRPAGRPSLNYGYTF
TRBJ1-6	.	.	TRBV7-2	TGTGCCAGCAGCTTAGGGAGTCCGTATTCACCCCTCCACTTT	CASSLGSPYSPLHF
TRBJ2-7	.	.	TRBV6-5	TGTGCCAGCAGGTCCGGACTATATGACTACGAGCAGTACTTC	CASRSGLYDYEQYF
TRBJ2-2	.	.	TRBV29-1	TGCAGCGTTCACTCCGGGGGACTCACCGGGGAGCTGTTTTTT	CSVHSGGLTGELFF
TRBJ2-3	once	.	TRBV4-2	TGTGCCAGCAGCCAAGATGGAGGGACCACAGATACGCAGTATTTT	CASSQDGGTTDTQYF
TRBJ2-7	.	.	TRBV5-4	TGTGCCAGCAGCTCGGGGGGCAGGGACGAGCAGTACTTC	CASSSGGRDEQYF
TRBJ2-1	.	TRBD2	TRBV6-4	TGTGCCAGCAGTGATTCGGGACTAGCTTCCTACAATGAGCAGTTCTTC	CASSDSGLASYNEQFF
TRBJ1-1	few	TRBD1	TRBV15	TGTGCCACCAGCAACTGGGACAGTCCGAGGGCTTTCTTT	CATSNWDSPRAFF
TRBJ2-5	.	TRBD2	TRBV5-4	TGTGCCAGCAGCTTAAACGGACTAGCGGAGACCCAGTACTTC	CASSLNGLAETQYF
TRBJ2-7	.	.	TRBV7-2	TGTGCCAGCAGCTCCGCGGTCGAAGGCTACGAGCAGTACTTC	CASSSAVEGYEQYF
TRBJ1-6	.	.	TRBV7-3	TGTGCCAGCAGCTTAGCCAGGGATTCACCCCTCCACTTT	CASSLARDSPLHF
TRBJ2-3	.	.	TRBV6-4	TGTGCCAGCAGCCAAGCGGCGGAGGGCACAGATACGCAGTATTTT	CASSQAAEGTDTQYF
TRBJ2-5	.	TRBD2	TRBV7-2	TGTGCCAGCCAGCAGGGAGCCTACGAGCGGGGCTGGAAAGAGACCCAGTACTTC	CASQQGAYERGWKETQYF
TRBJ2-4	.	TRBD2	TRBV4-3	TGCGCCAGCAGCCCCAACGGGGGGACCAAAAACATTCAGTACTTC	CASSPNGGTKNIQYF
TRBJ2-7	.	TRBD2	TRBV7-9	TGTGCCAGCAGCTTTGACTTTAGCGGGAGCCACGAGCAGTACTTC	CASSFDFSGSHEQYF
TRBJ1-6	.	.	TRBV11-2	TGTGCCAGCAGCTTAGATCGGCAGGGTGTGTCACCCCTCCACTTT	CASSLDRQGVSPLHF
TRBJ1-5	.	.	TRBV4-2	TGTGCCAGCAGCCAAGAGGCGGGGTTTCAGCCCCAGCATTTT	CASSQEAGFQPQHF
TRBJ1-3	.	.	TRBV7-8	TGTGCCAGCAGCTTAGCAGGGCCACAGGCTGGAAACACCATATATTTT	CASSLAGPQAGNTIYF
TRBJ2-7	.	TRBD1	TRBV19	TGTGCCAGTAGCCCGGGACAGGGACCTTACGAGCAGTACTTC	CASSPGQGPYEQYF
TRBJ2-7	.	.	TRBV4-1	TGCGCCAGCAGCCCAAACTACGAGCAGTACTTC	CASSPNYEQYF
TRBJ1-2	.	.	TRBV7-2	TGTGCCAGCAGCTACTCCACAGGGTACTATGGCTACACCTTC	CASSYSTGYYGYTF
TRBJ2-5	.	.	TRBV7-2	TGTGCCAGCAGCTTCGGAGAGACCCAGTACTTC	CASSFGETQYF
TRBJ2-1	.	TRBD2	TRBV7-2	TGTGCCAGCAGCTTAGGACTAGCACCCAATGAGCAGTTCTTC	CASSLGLAPNEQFF